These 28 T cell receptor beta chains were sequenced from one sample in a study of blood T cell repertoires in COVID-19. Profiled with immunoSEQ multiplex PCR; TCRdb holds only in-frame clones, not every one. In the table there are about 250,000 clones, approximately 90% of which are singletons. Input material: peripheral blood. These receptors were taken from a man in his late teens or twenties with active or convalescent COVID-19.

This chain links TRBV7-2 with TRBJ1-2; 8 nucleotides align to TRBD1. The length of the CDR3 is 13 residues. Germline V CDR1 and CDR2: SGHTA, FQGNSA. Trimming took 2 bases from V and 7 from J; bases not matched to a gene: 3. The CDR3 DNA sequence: TGTGCCAGCAGCTTAAACAGGGGGGGTGGCTACACCTTC. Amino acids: CASSLNRGGGYTF.

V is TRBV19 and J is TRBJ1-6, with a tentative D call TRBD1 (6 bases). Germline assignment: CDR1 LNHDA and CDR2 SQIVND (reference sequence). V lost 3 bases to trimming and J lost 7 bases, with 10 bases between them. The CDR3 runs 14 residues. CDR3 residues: CASSIRQGNSPLHF. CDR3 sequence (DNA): TGTGCCAGTAGTATCAGGCAGGGGAATTCACCCCTCCACTTT. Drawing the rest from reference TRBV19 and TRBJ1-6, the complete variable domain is DGGITQSPKYLFRKEGQNVTLSCEQNLNHDAMYWYRQDPGQGLRLIYYSQIVNDFQKGDIAEGYSVSREKKESFPLTVTSAQKNPTAFYLCASSIRQGNSPLHFGNGTRLTVT.

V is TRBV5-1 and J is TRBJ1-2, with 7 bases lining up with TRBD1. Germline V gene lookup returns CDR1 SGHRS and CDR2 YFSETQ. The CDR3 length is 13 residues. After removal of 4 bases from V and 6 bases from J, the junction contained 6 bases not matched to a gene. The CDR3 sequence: CASSNSGGNGYTF. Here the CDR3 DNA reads TGCGCCAGCAGCAATTCAGGGGGAAATGGCTACACCTTC.

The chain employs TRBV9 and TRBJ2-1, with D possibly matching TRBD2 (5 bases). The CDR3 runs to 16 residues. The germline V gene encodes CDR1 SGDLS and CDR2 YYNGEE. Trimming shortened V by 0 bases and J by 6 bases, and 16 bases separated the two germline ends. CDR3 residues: CASSVVAGGKRNEQFF. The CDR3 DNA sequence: TGTGCCAGCAGCGTAGTTGCGGGCGGAAAGCGCAATGAGCAGTTCTTC.

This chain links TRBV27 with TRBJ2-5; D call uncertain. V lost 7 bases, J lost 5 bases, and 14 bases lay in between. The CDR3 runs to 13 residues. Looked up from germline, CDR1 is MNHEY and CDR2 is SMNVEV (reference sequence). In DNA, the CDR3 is TGTGCCAGCAAACGACGGAGTAGGGAGACCCAGTACTTC. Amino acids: CASKRRSRETQYF.

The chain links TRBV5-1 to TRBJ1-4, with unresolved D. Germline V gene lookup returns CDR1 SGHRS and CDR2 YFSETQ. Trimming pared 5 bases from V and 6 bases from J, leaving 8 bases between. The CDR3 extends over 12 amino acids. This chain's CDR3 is CASRWRDEKLFF. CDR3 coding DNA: TGCGCCAGCAGATGGAGGGATGAAAAACTGTTTTTT.

The CDR3 DNA is TGTGCCAGCAGTCGCCGGACTAGCGGATCAACCTACGAGCAGTACTTC. Its protein product is CASSRRTSGSTYEQYF. The chain combines TRBV27 with TRBJ2-7; 10 positions agree with TRBD2. Trimming took 5 bases from V and 2 from J; bases not matched to a gene: 9. This CDR3 spans 16 amino acids. Germline assignment: CDR1 MNHEY and CDR2 SMNVEV (reference sequence).

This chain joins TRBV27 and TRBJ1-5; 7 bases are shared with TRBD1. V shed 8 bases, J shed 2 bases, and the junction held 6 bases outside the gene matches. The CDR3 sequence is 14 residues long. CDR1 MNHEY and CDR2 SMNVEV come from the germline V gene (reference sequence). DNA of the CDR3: TGTGCCAGCGGGTACCAGGGGGGCAATCAGCCCCAGCATTTT. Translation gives CASGYQGGNQPQHF.

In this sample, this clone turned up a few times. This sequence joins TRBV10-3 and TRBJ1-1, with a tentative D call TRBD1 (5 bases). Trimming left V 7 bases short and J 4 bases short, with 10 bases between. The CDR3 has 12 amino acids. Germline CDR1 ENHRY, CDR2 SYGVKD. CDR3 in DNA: TGTGCCATCAACACAGGAAGCACTGAAGCTTTCTTT. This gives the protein CAINTGSTEAFF.

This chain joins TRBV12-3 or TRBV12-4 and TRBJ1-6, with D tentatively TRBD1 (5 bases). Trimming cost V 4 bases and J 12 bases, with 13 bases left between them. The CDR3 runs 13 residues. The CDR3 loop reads CASSSLQGLPLHF. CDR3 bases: TGTGCCAGCAGTTCCCTCCAGGGCCTACCCCTCCACTTT.

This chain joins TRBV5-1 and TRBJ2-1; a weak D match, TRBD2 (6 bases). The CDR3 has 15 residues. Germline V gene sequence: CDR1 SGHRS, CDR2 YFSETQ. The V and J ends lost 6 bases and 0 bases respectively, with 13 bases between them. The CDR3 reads CASKLAQSSYNEQFF. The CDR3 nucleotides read TGCGCCAGCAAACTAGCACAGAGCTCCTACAATGAGCAGTTCTTC. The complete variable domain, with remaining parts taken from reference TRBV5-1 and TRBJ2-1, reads KAGVTQTPRYLIKTRGQQVTLSCSPISGHRSVSWYQQTPGQGLQFLFEYFSETQRNKGNFPGRFSGRQFSNSRSEMNVSTLELGDSALYLCASKLAQSSYNEQFFGPGTRLTVL.

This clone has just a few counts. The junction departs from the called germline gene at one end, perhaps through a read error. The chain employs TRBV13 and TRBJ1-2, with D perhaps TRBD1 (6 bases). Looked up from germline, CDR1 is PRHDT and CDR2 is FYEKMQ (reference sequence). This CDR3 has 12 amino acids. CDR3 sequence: CASSLGGDSYTF. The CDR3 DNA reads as TGTGCCAGCAGCCTAGGGGGGGACAGCTACACCTTC.

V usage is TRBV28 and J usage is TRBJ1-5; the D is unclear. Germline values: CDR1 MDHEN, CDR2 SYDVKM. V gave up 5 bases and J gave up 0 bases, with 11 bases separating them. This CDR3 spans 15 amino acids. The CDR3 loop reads CASSPWADSNQPQHF. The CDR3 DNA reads TGTGCCAGCAGTCCTTGGGCTGATAGCAATCAGCCCCAGCATTTT. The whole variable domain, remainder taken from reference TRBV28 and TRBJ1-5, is DVKVTQSSRYLVKRTGEKVFLECVQDMDHENMFWYRQDPGLGLRLIYFSYDVKMKEKGDIPEGYSVSREKKERFSLILESASTNQTSMYLCASSPWADSNQPQHFGDGTRLSIL.

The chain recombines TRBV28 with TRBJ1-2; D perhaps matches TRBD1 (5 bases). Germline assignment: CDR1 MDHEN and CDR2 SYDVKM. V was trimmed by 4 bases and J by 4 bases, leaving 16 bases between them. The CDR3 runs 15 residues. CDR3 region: CASSSSGRGGYGYTF. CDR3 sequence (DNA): TGTGCCAGCAGTTCTTCAGGGAGGGGCGGCTATGGCTACACCTTC.

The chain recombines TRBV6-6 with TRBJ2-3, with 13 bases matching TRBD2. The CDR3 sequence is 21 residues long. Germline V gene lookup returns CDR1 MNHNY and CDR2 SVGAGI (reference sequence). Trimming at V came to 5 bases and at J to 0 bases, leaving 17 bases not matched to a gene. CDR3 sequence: CASSLSDFGLAGVPSTDTQYF. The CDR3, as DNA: TGTGCCAGCAGTCTCTCCGACTTCGGACTAGCGGGGGTACCTAGCACAGATACGCAGTATTTT.

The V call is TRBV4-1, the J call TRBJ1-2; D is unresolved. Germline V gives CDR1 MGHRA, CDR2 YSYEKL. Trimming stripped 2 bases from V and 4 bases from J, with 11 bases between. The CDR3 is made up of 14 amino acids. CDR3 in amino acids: CASSQYETSYGYTF. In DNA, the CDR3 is TGCGCCAGCAGCCAATACGAAACGAGCTATGGCTACACCTTC.

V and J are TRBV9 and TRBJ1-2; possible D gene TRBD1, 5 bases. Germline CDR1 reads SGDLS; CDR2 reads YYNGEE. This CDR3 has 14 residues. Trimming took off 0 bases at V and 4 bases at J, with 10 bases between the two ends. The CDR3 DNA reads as TGTGCCAGCAGCGTAGTATCGGGACTCTATGGCTACACCTTC. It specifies CASSVVSGLYGYTF.

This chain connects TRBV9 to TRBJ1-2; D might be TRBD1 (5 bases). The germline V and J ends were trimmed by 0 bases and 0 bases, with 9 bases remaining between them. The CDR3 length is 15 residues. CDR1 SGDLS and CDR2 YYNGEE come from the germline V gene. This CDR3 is CASSVGQSSNYGYTF. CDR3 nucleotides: TGTGCCAGCAGCGTAGGACAGAGTTCTAACTATGGCTACACCTTC. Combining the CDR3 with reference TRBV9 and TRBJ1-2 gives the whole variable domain DSGVTQTPKHLITATGQRVTLRCSPRSGDLSVYWYQQSLDQGLQFLIQYYNGEERAKGNILERFSAQQFPDLHSELNLSSLELGDSALYFCASSVGQSSNYGYTFGSGTRLTVV.

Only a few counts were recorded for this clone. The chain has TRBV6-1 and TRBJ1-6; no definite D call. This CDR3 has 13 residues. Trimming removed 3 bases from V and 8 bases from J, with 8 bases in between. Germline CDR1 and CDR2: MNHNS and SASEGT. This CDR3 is CASSDQRDSPLHF. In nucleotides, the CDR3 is TGTGCCAGCAGTGACCAACGGGATTCACCCCTCCACTTT.

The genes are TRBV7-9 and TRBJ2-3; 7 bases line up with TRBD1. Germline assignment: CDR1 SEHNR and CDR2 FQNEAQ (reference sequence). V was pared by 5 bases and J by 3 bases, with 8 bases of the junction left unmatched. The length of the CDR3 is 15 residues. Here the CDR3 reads CASSARQGRTDTQYF. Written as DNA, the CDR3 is TGTGCCAGCAGCGCCCGACAGGGTAGGACAGATACGCAGTATTTT.

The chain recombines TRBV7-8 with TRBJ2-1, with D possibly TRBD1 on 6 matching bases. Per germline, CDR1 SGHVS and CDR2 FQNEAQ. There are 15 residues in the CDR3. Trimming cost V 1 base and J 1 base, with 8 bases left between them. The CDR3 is CASSLDRVSYNEQFF. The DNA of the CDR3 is TGTGCCAGCAGCTTAGACAGGGTTTCCTACAATGAGCAGTTCTTC.

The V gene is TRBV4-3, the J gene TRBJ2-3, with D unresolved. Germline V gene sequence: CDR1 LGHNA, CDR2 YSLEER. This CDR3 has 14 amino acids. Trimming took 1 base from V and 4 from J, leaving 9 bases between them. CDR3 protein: CASSQVLDSDTQYF. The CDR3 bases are TGCGCCAGCAGCCAAGTCCTCGACTCAGATACGCAGTATTTT.

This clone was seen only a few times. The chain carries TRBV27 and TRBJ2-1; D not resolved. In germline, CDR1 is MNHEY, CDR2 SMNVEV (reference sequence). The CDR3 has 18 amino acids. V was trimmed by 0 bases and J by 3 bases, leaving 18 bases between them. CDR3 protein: CASSLSQRLKYGYNEQFF. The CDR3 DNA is TGTGCCAGCAGTTTATCGCAACGATTAAAATACGGCTACAATGAGCAGTTCTTC.

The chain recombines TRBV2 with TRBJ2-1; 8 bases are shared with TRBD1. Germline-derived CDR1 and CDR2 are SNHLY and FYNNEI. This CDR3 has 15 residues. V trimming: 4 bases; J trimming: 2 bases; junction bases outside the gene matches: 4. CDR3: CASSVDRVTYNEQFF. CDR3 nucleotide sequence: TGTGCCAGCAGTGTGGACAGGGTCACCTACAATGAGCAGTTCTTC. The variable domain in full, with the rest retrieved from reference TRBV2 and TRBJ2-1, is EPEVTQTPSHQVTQMGQEVILRCVPISNHLYFYWYRQILGQKVEFLVSFYNNEISEKSEIFDDQFSVERPDGSNFTLKIRSTKLEDSAMYFCASSVDRVTYNEQFFGPGTRLTVL.

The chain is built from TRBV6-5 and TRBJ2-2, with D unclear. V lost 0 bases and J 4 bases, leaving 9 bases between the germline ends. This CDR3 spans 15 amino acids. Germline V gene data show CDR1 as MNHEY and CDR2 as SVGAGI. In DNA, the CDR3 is TGTGCCAGCAGTTACTCGACAACTTCCACCGGGGAGCTGTTTTTT. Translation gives CASSYSTTSTGELFF.

CDR3 in DNA: TGTGCCAGCAGAATTAGGACTAGCGGGAGGCCCGAGCAGTACTTC. Translated: CASRIRTSGRPEQYF. The rearrangement joins TRBV7-2 to TRBJ2-7; TRBD2 aligns across 14 bases. The CDR3 is 15 residues long. Germline V lookup: CDR1 SGHTA, CDR2 FQGNSA. Trimming cost V 6 bases and J 6 bases; bases outside gene matches: 7.

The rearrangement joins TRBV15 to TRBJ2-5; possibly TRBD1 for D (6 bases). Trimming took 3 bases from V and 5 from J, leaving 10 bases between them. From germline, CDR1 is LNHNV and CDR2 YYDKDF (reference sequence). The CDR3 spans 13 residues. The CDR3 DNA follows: TGTGCCACCAGCAGCAGGGGTTGGGAGACCCAGTACTTC. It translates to CATSSRGWETQYF. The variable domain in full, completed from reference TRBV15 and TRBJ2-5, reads DAMVIQNPRYQVTQFGKPVTLSCSQTLNHNVMYWYQQKSSQAPKLLFHYYDKDFNNEADTPDNFQSRRPNTSFCFLDIRSPGLGDTAMYLCATSSRGWETQYFGPGTRLLVL.

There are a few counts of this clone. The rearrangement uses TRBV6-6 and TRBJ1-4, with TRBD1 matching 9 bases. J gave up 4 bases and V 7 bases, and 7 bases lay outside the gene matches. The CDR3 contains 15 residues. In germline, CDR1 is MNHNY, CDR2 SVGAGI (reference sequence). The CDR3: CASTTLGQGNEKLFF. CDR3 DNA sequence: TGTGCCAGCACTACCCTGGGACAGGGTAATGAAAAACTGTTTTTT.